These 7 T cell receptor beta chains share one sample of origin, sequenced in a study of cytomegalovirus exposure and HLA in healthy donors. Produced via immunoSEQ multiplex PCR; TCRdb's table is partial and in-frame only. This repertoire shows over 200,000 clones, 83% found once; its top ten account for about 6%. The sample taken for sequencing was PBMCs. These receptors came from a woman aged 18-35 years in good health and CMV-seronegative.

The gene calls are TRBV4-1 and TRBJ2-7; D is ambiguous. Per germline, CDR1 MGHRA and CDR2 YSYEKL. With 4 bases removed from V and 2 bases from J, the gap between germline ends came to 15 bases. The length of the CDR3 is 15 residues. CDR3 region: CASSRASTQAYEQYF. The CDR3 nucleotides are TGCGCCAGCAGCCGAGCCTCGACCCAAGCCTACGAGCAGTACTTC.

The sample holds a few counts of this clone. The chain couples TRBV19 to TRBJ1-2, with a weak D call TRBD1 (6 bases). The V end was cut by 8 bases, the J end by 4 bases, with 20 bases between. The CDR3 extends over 15 amino acids. CDR1 is LNHDA, CDR2 SQIVND, per germline (reference sequence). The CDR3 protein is CASGPKGGMSYGYTF. CDR3 sequence (DNA): TGTGCCAGTGGCCCCAAGGGGGGGATGAGCTATGGCTACACCTTC.

This chain links TRBV11-3 with TRBJ2-5; D possibly uses TRBD1 or TRBD2 (5 bases each). Trimming took 5 bases from V and 7 from J, leaving 14 bases between them. The CDR3 is made up of 13 amino acids. In germline, CDR1 is SGHNT, CDR2 YENEEA. CDR3 in amino acids: CASSPGRRGTQYF. The CDR3 nucleotides are TGTGCCAGCAGCCCGGGACGCCGGGGGACCCAGTACTTC.

The gene calls are TRBV9 and TRBJ2-7, with 8 bases lining up with TRBD1. J was trimmed by 4 bases and V by 2 bases; bases with no gene match: 5. The CDR3 is made up of 14 amino acids. Germline CDR1 reads SGDLS; CDR2 reads YYNGEE. The CDR3 DNA sequence: TGTGCCAGCAGCGTGGACAGGGCGGCTTACGAGCAGTACTTC. This translates into CASSVDRAAYEQYF.

This chain uses TRBV30 with TRBJ2-7; 8 bases match TRBD1. The ends lost 0 bases at V and 6 bases at J; junction bases unmatched: 7. The CDR3 has 14 amino acids. Germline loops: CDR1 GTSNPN, CDR2 SVGIG (reference sequence). CDR3 in amino acids: CAWSVWQGASEQYF. For the CDR3, the DNA is TGTGCCTGGAGTGTATGGCAGGGGGCCTCCGAGCAGTACTTC.

J is TRBJ2-7 and V is TRBV27; D is tentatively TRBD1 or TRBD2 (5 bases each). V lost 8 bases and J lost 1, with 9 bases in between. Germline V gene lookup returns CDR1 MNHEY and CDR2 SMNVEV (reference sequence). The CDR3 loop spans 12 amino acids. CDR3 coding DNA: TGTGCCAGCGGGGACGGTTCCTACGAGCAGTACTTC. It translates to CASGDGSYEQYF.

The chain combines TRBV4-1 with TRBJ2-6; TRBD1 might be the D (5 bases). Germline values: CDR1 MGHRA, CDR2 YSYEKL. The CDR3 contains 17 residues. Trimming removed 1 base from V and 0 bases from J, with 10 bases in between. The CDR3 sequence is CASSQVTGNSGANVLTF. DNA for the CDR3: TGCGCCAGCAGCCAAGTCACAGGAAACTCTGGGGCCAACGTCCTGACTTTC.